This T cell receptor beta chain stems from a study of blood T cell repertoires in COVID-19. Regarding this clone: Other DNA sequences in this sample translate to the same CDR3.

Per the original data handling: Reference gene primers were amplified, and this amplification served to estimate nucleated cell counts. Libraries were prepared by immunoSEQ multiplex PCR; TCRdb keeps only in-frame clonotypes and omits some of them. The D gene and trimming were derived from the DNA, and the V and J assignments and clone size from that table. This sample yields hundreds of thousands of clones, of which 80% to 90% are seen a single time; approximately 0.9% belongs to the top ten. Germline values: CDR1 LNHDA, CDR2 SQIVND (reference sequence). With 0 bases removed from V and 1 base from J, the gap between germline ends came to 12 bases. The CDR3 covers 16 residues.

Sequenced sample: peripheral blood. The TCR sequence derives from a man aged 18-30 years with COVID-19, enrolled during active disease. The chain carries TRBV19 and TRBJ1-1; TRBD1 might be the D (6 bases). The DNA of the CDR3 is TGTGCCAGTAGTATAGATCACAGGGTTACGAACACTGAAGCTTTCTTT. This codes for CASSIDHRVTNTEAFF.